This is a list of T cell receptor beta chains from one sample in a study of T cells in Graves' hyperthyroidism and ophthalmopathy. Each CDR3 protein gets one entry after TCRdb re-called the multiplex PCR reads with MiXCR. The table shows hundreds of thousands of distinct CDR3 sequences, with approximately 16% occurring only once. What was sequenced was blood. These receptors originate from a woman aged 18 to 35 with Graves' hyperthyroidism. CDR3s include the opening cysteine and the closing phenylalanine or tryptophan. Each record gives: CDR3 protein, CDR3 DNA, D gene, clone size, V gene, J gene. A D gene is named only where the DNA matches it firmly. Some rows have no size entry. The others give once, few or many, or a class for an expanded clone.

CAWARQGGQPRHF	TGTGCCTGGGCACGGCAGGGAGGTCAGCCCCGGCATTTT	.	.	TRBV30	TRBJ1-5
CASPPGRGVNTEAFF	TGCGCCAGCCCCCCCGGTCGGGGGGTCAACACTGAAGCTTTCTTT	.	.	TRBV5-1	TRBJ1-1
CASSSITKRAEAFF	TGTGCCAGCAGTTCGATCACCAAACGGGCTGAAGCTTTCTTT	.	.	TRBV6-5	TRBJ1-1
CAISESGNNSPLHF	TGTGCCATCAGTGAGTCAGGGAACAATTCACCCCTCCACTTT	.	few	TRBV10-3	TRBJ1-6
CASSLRDGTDTQYF	TGTGCCAGCAGCCTCAGAGACGGCACAGATACGCAGTATTTT	.	many	TRBV7-2	TRBJ2-3
CASSLDQPNTGELFF	TGCGCCAGCAGCTTGGACCAGCCTAACACCGGGGAGCTGTTTTTT	.	few	TRBV5-1	TRBJ2-2
CASSFITGELFF	TGTGCCAGCAGTTTTATCACCGGGGAGCTGTTTTTT	.	many	TRBV2	TRBJ2-2
CASCLVQSGRNTEAFF	TGCGCCAGCTGCTTGGTACAATCGGGACGGAACACTGAAGCTTTCTTT	.	.	TRBV5-1	TRBJ1-1
CASSSDGETQYF	TGTGCCAGCAGTAGCGACGGGGAGACCCAGTACTTC	.	.	TRBV27	TRBJ2-5
CASSGGQGLTEAFF	TGTGCCAGCAGTGGGGGACAGGGATTAACTGAAGCTTTCTTT	TRBD1	many	TRBV2	TRBJ1-1
CASKMWGASNQPQHF	TGTGCCAGCAAAATGTGGGGAGCTAGCAATCAGCCCCAGCATTTT	.	many	TRBV27	TRBJ1-5
CSARHLNEQFF	TGCAGTGCTAGACACCTCAATGAGCAGTTCTTC	.	many	TRBV20-1	TRBJ2-1
CASSYSRQEDWVGNQPQHF	TGTGCCAGCAGTTACTCACGTCAGGAAGATTGGGTGGGCAATCAGCCCCAGCATTTT	.	.	TRBV6-5	TRBJ1-5
CASSIAGVEQYF	TGTGCCAGCAGCATCGCAGGGGTTGAGCAGTACTTC	.	many	TRBV3-1	TRBJ2-7
CATRDRETDTQYF	TGCGCCACCCGGGACAGGGAGACAGATACGCAGTATTTT	TRBD1	few	TRBV10-1	TRBJ2-3
CASSFSDRVGYEQYF	TGCGCCAGCAGCTTCTCCGACAGGGTGGGCTACGAGCAGTACTTC	TRBD1	.	TRBV4-1	TRBJ2-7
CASSQDGGGLKETQYF	TGCGCCAGCAGCCAAGATGGTGGGGGTTTAAAGGAGACCCAGTACTTC	.	few	TRBV4-1	TRBJ2-5
CSASLGQGLIYEQYF	TGCAGTGCTAGCTTAGGACAGGGCTTGATATACGAGCAGTACTTC	TRBD1	.	TRBV20-1	TRBJ2-7
CASSLVSLAEAFF	TGTGCCAGCAGTTTAGTTTCTTTGGCTGAAGCTTTCTTT	.	many	TRBV12-3/TRBV12-4	TRBJ1-1
CASSEGATNEKLFF	TGTGCCAGCAGTGAAGGGGCAACTAATGAAAAACTGTTTTTT	.	many	TRBV2	TRBJ1-4
CASSLVAGGGGVDEQFF	TGTGCCAGCAGCTTAGTAGCGGGGGGGGGGGGGGTGGATGAGCAGTTCTTC	TRBD2	.	TRBV7-2	TRBJ2-1
CASSPGWAGVGSYEQYF	TGTGCCAGCAGCCCCGGCTGGGCGGGAGTGGGCTCCTACGAGCAGTACTTC	TRBD2	few	TRBV28	TRBJ2-7
CASSPLAGGPYNEQFF	TGTGCCAGCAGTCCCCTAGCGGGGGGACCTTACAATGAGCAGTTCTTC	TRBD2	many	TRBV27	TRBJ2-1
CASSLRPEGEQFF	TGTGCCAGCAGTTTAAGGCCCGAGGGTGAGCAGTTCTTC	.	many	TRBV28	TRBJ2-1
CASSLDPTGDGYTF	TGTGCCAGCAGCTTAGATCCCACAGGGGACGGCTACACCTTC	TRBD1	few	TRBV11-3	TRBJ1-2
CASSGQAGGEQYF	TGTGCCAGCAGTGGACAGGCCGGGGGTGAGCAGTACTTC	.	.	TRBV2	TRBJ2-7
CATRTGGEETQYF	TGTGCCACCCGGACAGGGGGCGAAGAGACCCAGTACTTC	TRBD1	many	TRBV12-3/TRBV12-4	TRBJ2-5
CASSLSAVSYNEQFF	TGTGCCAGCAGCTTATCTGCGGTCTCCTACAATGAGCAGTTCTTC	.	once	TRBV7-9	TRBJ2-1
CASSSYPMDTNYGYTF	TGTGCCAGCAGTTCCTACCCTATGGACACAAACTATGGCTACACCTTC	.	.	TRBV12-3/TRBV12-4	TRBJ1-2
CASSYSTGTGYEQYF	TGTGCCAGCAGTTACTCTACAGGGACGGGATACGAGCAGTACTTC	.	.	TRBV6-2/TRBV6-3	TRBJ2-7
CASSLNSGQETQYF	TGTGCCAGCAGCTTAAACAGCGGCCAAGAGACCCAGTACTTC	.	many	TRBV7-3	TRBJ2-5
CAWSVHSGRFQETQYF	TGTGCCTGGAGCGTACACAGCGGGAGGTTTCAAGAGACCCAGTACTTC	TRBD2	.	TRBV30	TRBJ2-5
CASSSGGAHGETQYF	TGTGCCAGCAGCTCGGGTGGGGCGCACGGGGAGACCCAGTACTTC	.	few	TRBV7-6	TRBJ2-5
CASSSIGGDGYTF	TGTGCCAGCAGTTCAATCGGGGGGGATGGCTACACCTTC	.	many	TRBV28	TRBJ1-2
CASRGVTEAFF	TGTGCCAGCAGGGGAGTCACTGAAGCTTTCTTT	.	.	TRBV12-3/TRBV12-4	TRBJ1-1
CASSLPGHEQYF	TGTGCCAGCAGTTTACCGGGCCACGAGCAGTACTTC	.	few	TRBV27	TRBJ2-7
CASSYSIPNQAFF	TGTGCCAGCAGTTACTCGATCCCGAACCAAGCTTTCTTT	.	few	TRBV6-2/TRBV6-3	TRBJ1-1
CASGSGPSYEQYF	TGTGCCAGCGGATCTGGCCCCTCCTACGAGCAGTACTTC	.	many	TRBV28	TRBJ2-7
CSARAGASNTEAFF	TGCAGTGCTAGGGCAGGGGCATCTAACACTGAAGCTTTCTTT	.	many	TRBV20-1	TRBJ1-1
CASSPQERTEAFF	TGTGCCAGCTCACCACAGGAGCGGACTGAAGCTTTCTTT	.	few	TRBV18	TRBJ1-1
CASSLGQGEGNQPQHF	TGTGCCAGCAGTTTGGGACAGGGGGAAGGCAATCAGCCCCAGCATTTT	TRBD1	.	TRBV12-3/TRBV12-4	TRBJ1-5
CASSLWENQSHEQYF	TGTGCCAGCAGTCTATGGGAAAACCAGTCCCACGAGCAGTACTTC	.	.	TRBV25-1	TRBJ2-7
CASSSRRVAGRTSTDTQYF	TGTGCCAGCAGCTCTAGAAGGGTAGCGGGACGGACTAGCACAGATACGCAGTATTTT	TRBD2	many	TRBV7-8	TRBJ2-3
CASSVRGATGNTIYF	TGTGCCAGCAGCGTCCGGGGGGCTACTGGAAACACCATATATTTT	.	once	TRBV5-4	TRBJ1-3
CASGLVVRGPNSYNEQFF	TGTGCTAGTGGTTTGGTAGTACGAGGGCCCAACTCCTACAATGAGCAGTTCTTC	.	many	TRBV12-5	TRBJ2-1
CATSDRGTIQETQYF	TGTGCCACCAGTGATCGCGGGACTATTCAAGAGACCCAGTACTTC	TRBD2	many	TRBV24-1	TRBJ2-5
CASSILSLATEAFF	TGTGCCAGTAGTATACTGTCTTTGGCCACTGAAGCTTTCTTT	.	many	TRBV19	TRBJ1-1
CSDSPGLAGNSHEQYF	TGCAGTGACAGCCCGGGACTAGCGGGAAATTCCCACGAGCAGTACTTC	TRBD2	many	TRBV20-1	TRBJ2-7
CASSRRGRGDLGELFF	TGTGCCAGCTCCCGTCGGGGGAGGGGCGACCTCGGGGAGCTGTTTTTT	TRBD2	.	TRBV12-3/TRBV12-4	TRBJ2-2
CASSFGGIGDTQYF	TGTGCCAGCAGCTTCGGCGGGATCGGAGATACGCAGTATTTT	.	.	TRBV7-9	TRBJ2-3
CASSLEPEETQYF	TGTGCCAGCAGCTTAGAACCCGAAGAGACCCAGTACTTC	.	many	TRBV7-9	TRBJ2-5
CASSLEGRPLHF	TGTGCCAGCAGCTTGGAGGGGAGACCCCTCCACTTT	.	.	TRBV13	TRBJ1-6
CASTEEVFRELFF	TGTGCCAGCACCGAGGAGGTTTTCCGGGAGCTGTTTTTT	.	few	TRBV2	TRBJ2-2